This TCR beta chain was sequenced in a study of cytomegalovirus exposure and HLA in healthy donors. This clone showed up just a few times. The study ran its PCR with 60 Vbeta and 13 Jbeta primers. Measured with immunoSEQ multiplex PCR; TCRdb has only the in-frame clones, and not every one. The repertoire holds more than 95,000 clones, with nearly 15% as singletons. The TCR was taken from a female donor in good health and CMV-seronegative. The sample consisted of PBMCs.

The CDR3 region is CSVGGDQPQHF. CDR3 DNA sequence: TGCAGCGTTGGGGGGGATCAGCCCCAGCATTTT. The chain employs TRBV29-1 and TRBJ1-5, with TRBD1 as a possible D gene (5 bases). Germline V gene sequence: CDR1 SQVTM, CDR2 ANQGSEA. The CDR3 covers 11 residues. Deletions cut 4 bases from V and 5 bases from J, with 6 bases between. Full variable domain (rest looked up from reference TRBV29-1 and TRBJ1-5): SAVISQKPSRDICQRGTSLTIQCQVDSQVTMMFWYRQQPGQSLTLIATANQGSEATYESGFVIDKFPISRPNLTFSTLTVSNMSPEDSSIYLCSVGGDQPQHFGDGTRLSIL.